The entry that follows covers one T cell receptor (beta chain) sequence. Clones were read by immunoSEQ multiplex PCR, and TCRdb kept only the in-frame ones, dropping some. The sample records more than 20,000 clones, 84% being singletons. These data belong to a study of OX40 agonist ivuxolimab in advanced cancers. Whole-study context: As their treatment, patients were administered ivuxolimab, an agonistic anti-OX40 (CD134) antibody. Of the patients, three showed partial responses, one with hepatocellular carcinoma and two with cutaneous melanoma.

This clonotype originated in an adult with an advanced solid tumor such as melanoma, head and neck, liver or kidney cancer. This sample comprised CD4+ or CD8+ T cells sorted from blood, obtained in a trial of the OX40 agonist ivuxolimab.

The CDR3 DNA follows: TGCGCCAGCAGCCAAGACGGGGTGATCAATTCACCCCTCCACTTT. It encodes CASSQDGVINSPLHF. V gene TRBV4-1 combines with J gene TRBJ1-6; D is uncertain. From germline, CDR1 is MGHRA and CDR2 YSYEKL. Trimming stripped 0 bases from V and 7 bases from J, with 10 bases between. The CDR3 covers 15 residues.